This is a list of T cell receptor beta chains from one sample in a study of T cells in Graves' hyperthyroidism and ophthalmopathy. In TCRdb, the multiplex PCR reads were re-called with MiXCR into one record per CDR3 protein. The sample gives 470,000 or so distinct CDR3 sequences, less than 25% of which show up once; about a quarter is in the top ten. The sample comprised blood. The receptor set was obtained from a man between 18 and 29 years old with Graves' hyperthyroidism. CDR3s include the opening cysteine and the closing phenylalanine or tryptophan.

j_gene | len | v_gene | CDR3aa
TRBJ2-7 | 14 | TRBV14 | CASSQGGSYYEQYF
TRBJ2-7 | 14 | TRBV28 | CASSLWTATYEQYF
TRBJ2-7 | 13 | TRBV11-2 | CASSPGLVREQYF
TRBJ2-7 | 16 | TRBV7-2 | CASSPDASASSYEQYF
TRBJ2-7 | 12 | TRBV25-1 | CASSSAAGEQYF
TRBJ1-6 | 13 | TRBV4-1 | CASSQDGSGPLHF
TRBJ2-7 | 14 | TRBV6-1 | CASSPGEWGNEQYF
TRBJ2-5 | 15 | TRBV19 | CASSVQSGYQETQYF
TRBJ2-5 | 14 | TRBV20-1 | CSVTPGQNQETQYF
TRBJ1-2 | 15 | TRBV28 | CASRPPGQLLYGYTF
TRBJ1-1 | 13 | TRBV30 | CAWGRGRYTEAFF
TRBJ1-6 | 17 | TRBV7-2 | CASSLSGPSSYNSPLHF
TRBJ1-5 | 19 | TRBV6-4 | CASSDGWGTGILSNQPQHF
TRBJ2-7 | 15 | TRBV5-1 | CASSGWTGPPNEQYF
TRBJ2-7 | 16 | TRBV6-5 | CASSYWRGGAAHEQYF
TRBJ1-3 | 12 | TRBV6-1 | CATAGLTDTIYF
TRBJ1-2 | 13 | TRBV11-3 | CASSLEPGYGYTF
TRBJ2-2 | 14 | TRBV12-3/TRBV12-4 | CASSSRPRVGELFF
TRBJ1-2 | 12 | TRBV6-5 | CASTKGGYGYTF
TRBJ1-1 | 13 | TRBV7-8 | CASSQFGNTEAFF
TRBJ1-3 | 15 | TRBV12-3/TRBV12-4 | CASSSAGYSGNTIYF
TRBJ1-5 | 15 | TRBV4-2 | CASSHVGDSNQPQHF
TRBJ2-7 | 13 | TRBV20-1 | CSAPPLSSYEQYF
TRBJ2-6 | 18 | TRBV5-1 | CASSSLSGGAAGANVLTF
TRBJ1-1 | 13 | TRBV27 | CASKGQVNTEAFF
TRBJ1-2 | 13 | TRBV11-2 | CASGFGVSDGYTF
TRBJ1-2 | 12 | TRBV6-1 | CASTSRGDGYTF
TRBJ2-5 | 15 | TRBV11-2 | CASSLAGGGGETQYF
TRBJ2-2 | 15 | TRBV25-1 | CASSRDRRNTGELFF
TRBJ2-2 | 15 | TRBV19 | CASSPRDRSTGELFF
TRBJ2-7 | 15 | TRBV15 | CATSRGDVPRDEQYF
TRBJ1-2 | 15 | TRBV4-2 | CASRGGKPPNYGYTF
TRBJ1-5 | 16 | TRBV6-2/TRBV6-3 | CASSYYGTGANQPQHF
TRBJ2-3 | 15 | TRBV28 | CASSAPRTGLDTQYF
TRBJ1-6 | 16 | TRBV2 | CASTQAGPPFAGTLHF
TRBJ2-7 | 14 | TRBV5-1 | CASSLVGSLDEQYF
TRBJ2-7 | 17 | TRBV7-8 | CASSSPLGLAGSYEQYF
TRBJ1-5 | 19 | TRBV28 | CASSFHRDRVIQGNQPQHF
TRBJ1-2 | 13 | TRBV7-9 | CASSDSGNYGYTF
TRBJ2-2 | 11 | TRBV29-1 | CSVKVPGELFF
TRBJ2-7 | 12 | TRBV2 | CASRDDSYEQYF